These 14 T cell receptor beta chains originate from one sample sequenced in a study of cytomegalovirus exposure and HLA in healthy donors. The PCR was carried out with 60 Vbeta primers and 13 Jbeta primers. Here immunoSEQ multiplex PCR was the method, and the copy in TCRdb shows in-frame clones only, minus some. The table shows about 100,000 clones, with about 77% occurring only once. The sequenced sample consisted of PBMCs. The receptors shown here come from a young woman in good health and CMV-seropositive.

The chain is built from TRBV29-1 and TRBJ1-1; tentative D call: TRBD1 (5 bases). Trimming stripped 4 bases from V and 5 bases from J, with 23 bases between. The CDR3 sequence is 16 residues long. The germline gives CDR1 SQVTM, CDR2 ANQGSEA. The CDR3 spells CSVAPRPRGNRTEAFF. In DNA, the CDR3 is TGCAGCGTTGCTCCCCGCCCCCGGGGGAATCGGACTGAAGCTTTCTTT.

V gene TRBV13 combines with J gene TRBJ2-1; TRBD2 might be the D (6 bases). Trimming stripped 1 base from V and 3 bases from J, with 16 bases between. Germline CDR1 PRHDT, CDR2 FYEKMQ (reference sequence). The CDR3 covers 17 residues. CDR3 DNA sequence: TGTGCCAGCAGCTTAGAAGGGACGGGAGCCGGCTACAATGAGCAGTTCTTC. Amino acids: CASSLEGTGAGYNEQFF.

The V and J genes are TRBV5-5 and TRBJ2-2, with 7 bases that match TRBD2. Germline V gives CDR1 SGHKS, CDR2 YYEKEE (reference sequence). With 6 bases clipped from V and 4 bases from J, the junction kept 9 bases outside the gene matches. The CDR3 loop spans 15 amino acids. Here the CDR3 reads CASTNPGLLTGELFF. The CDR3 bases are TGTGCCAGCACCAACCCGGGACTACTCACCGGGGAGCTGTTTTTT.

CDR3 residues: CASSQELAGWSSYEQYF. DNA of the CDR3: TGTGCCAGCAGCCAGGAGTTAGCGGGATGGAGCTCCTACGAGCAGTACTTC. This chain links TRBV4-2 with TRBJ2-7; 8 bases map to TRBD2. The CDR3 is 17 amino acids. V lost 3 bases and J lost 0; bases outside the gene matches: 10. Germline V gene data show CDR1 as LGHNA and CDR2 as YNFKEQ.

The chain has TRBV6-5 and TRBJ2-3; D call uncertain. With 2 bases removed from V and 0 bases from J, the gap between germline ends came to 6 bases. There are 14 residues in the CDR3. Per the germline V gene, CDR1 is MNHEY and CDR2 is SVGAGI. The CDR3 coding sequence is TGTGCCAGCAGTTACCTCCTTAGCACAGATACGCAGTATTTT. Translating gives CASSYLLSTDTQYF.

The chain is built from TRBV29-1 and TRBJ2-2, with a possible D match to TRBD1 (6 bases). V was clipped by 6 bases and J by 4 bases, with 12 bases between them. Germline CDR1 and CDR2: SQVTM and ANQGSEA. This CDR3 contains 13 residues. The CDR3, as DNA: TGCAGCGTCGGCCGGACAGCCACCGGGGAGCTGTTTTTT. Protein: CSVGRTATGELFF.

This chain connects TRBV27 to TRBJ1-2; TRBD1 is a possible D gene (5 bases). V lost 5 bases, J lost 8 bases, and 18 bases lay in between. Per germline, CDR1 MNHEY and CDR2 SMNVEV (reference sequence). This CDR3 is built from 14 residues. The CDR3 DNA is TGTGCCAGCAGTACCCTTGCAGGGCCCAGCGGCTACACCTTC. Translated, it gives CASSTLAGPSGYTF.

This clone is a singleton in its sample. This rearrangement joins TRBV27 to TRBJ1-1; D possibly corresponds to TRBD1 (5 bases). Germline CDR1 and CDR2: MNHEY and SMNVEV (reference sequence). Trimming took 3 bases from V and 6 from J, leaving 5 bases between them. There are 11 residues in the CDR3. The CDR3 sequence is CASSLGPEAFF. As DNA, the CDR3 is TGTGCCAGCAGTTTGGGGCCTGAAGCTTTCTTT.

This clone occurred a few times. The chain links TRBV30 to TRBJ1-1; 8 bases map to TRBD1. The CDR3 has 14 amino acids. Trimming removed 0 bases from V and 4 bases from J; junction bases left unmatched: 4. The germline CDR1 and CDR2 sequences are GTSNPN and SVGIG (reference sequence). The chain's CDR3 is CAWSVGTGSTEAFF. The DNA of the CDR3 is TGTGCCTGGAGTGTAGGGACAGGTAGCACTGAAGCTTTCTTT.

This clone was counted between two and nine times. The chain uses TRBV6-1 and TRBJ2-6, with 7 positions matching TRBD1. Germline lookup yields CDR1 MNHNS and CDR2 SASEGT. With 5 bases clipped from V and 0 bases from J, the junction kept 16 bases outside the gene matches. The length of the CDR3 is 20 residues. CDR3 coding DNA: TGTGCCAGCAGTAAAGAAGACCCGGGACAGCATAACTCTGGGGCCAACGTCCTGACTTTC. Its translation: CASSKEDPGQHNSGANVLTF.

CDR3 residues: CASSIQRNTEAFF. For the CDR3, the DNA is TGCGCCAGCAGCATCCAGCGGAACACTGAAGCTTTCTTT. The chain joins TRBV5-1 to TRBJ1-1; D gene ambiguous. From germline, CDR1 is SGHRS and CDR2 YFSETQ. The germline V and J ends were trimmed by 4 bases and 1 base, with 8 bases remaining between them. The CDR3 is 13 residues long.

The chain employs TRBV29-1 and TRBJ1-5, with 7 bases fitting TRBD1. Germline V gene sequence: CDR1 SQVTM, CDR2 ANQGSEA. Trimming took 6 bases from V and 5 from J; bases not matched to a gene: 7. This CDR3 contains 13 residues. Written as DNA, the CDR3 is TGCAGCGTAGCCGGGACAGCGGATCAGCCCCAGCATTTT. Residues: CSVAGTADQPQHF.

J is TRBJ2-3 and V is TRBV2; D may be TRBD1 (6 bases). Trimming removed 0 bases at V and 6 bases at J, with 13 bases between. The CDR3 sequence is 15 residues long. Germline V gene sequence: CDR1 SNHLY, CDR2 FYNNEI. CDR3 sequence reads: CASSEAGWQGDTQYF. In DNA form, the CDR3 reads TGTGCCAGCAGTGAAGCGGGTTGGCAGGGGGATACGCAGTATTTT.

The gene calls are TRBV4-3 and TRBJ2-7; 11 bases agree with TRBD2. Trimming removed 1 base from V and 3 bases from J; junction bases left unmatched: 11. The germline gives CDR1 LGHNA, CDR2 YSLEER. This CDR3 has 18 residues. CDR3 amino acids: CASSQGRTSGSTLYEQYF. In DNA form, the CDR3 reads TGCGCCAGCAGCCAAGGGAGAACTAGCGGGAGTACTCTCTACGAGCAGTACTTC.